This TCR beta chain was identified in a study of T cell repertoires in cytomegalovirus infection. Whole-study context: Carrying CMV and the relevant HLA type showed in public TCR beta signatures. Study-level results: The ex vivo response was dominated by HLA-C-restricted CMV-specific TCR beta clonotypes.

In the case of this clonotype: Antigen specificity is unknown.

Trimming at V came to 5 bases and at J to 4 bases, leaving 11 bases not matched to a gene. This CDR3 spans 16 amino acids. The germline V gene encodes CDR1 SGHVS and CDR2 FQNEAQ. One entry per CDR3 protein, called by TCRdb with MiXCR from the reads. This sample carries roughly 990,000 distinct CDR3 sequences, 25% to 40% of them seen once, and the ten largest clones take around an eighth. The chain employs TRBV7-8 and TRBJ2-5; 9 positions match TRBD1. Here the sequenced sample was cultured CD8+ T cells from PBMCs, taken from culture after CMV antigen stimulation. This clonotype was obtained from a human donor in good health (CMV status not recorded). Some clones in this sample may be carry-over from other donors' samples. CDR3 sequence: CASSLGTGLGVETQYF. CDR3 coding DNA: TGTGCCAGCAGCCTCGGGACAGGGCTAGGGGTAGAGACCCAGTACTTC.